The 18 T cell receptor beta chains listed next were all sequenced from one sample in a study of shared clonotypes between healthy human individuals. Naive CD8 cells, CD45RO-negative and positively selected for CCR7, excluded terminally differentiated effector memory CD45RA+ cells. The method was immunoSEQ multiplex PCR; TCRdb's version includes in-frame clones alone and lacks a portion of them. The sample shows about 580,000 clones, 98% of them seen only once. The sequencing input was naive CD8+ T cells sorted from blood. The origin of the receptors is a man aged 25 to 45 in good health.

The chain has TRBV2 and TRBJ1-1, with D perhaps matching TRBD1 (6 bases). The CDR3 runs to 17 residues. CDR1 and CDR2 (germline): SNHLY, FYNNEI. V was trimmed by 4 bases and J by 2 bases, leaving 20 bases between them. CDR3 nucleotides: TGTGCCAGCAGTGCCTCGGGGGGCGCCGCGATAAACACTGAAGCTTTCTTT. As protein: CASSASGGAAINTEAFF.

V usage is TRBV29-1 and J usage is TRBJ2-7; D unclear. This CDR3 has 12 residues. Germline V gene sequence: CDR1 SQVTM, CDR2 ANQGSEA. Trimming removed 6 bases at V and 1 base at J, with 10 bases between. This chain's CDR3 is CSVVGRSYEQYF. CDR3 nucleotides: TGCAGCGTCGTCGGGCGATCCTACGAGCAGTACTTC.

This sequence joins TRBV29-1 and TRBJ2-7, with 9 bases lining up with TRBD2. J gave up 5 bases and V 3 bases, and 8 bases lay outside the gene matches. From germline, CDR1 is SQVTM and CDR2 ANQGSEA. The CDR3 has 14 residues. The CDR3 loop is CSVDPGGRAHEQYF. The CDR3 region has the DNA TGCAGCGTTGATCCTGGCGGGAGGGCCCACGAGCAGTACTTC.

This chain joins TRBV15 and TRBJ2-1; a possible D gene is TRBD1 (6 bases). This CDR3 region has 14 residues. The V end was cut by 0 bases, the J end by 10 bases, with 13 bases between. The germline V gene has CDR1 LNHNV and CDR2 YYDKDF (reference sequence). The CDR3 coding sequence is TGTGCCACCAGCAGAGATATGGGGGCGCGGGAGCAGTTCTTC. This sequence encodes CATSRDMGAREQFF.

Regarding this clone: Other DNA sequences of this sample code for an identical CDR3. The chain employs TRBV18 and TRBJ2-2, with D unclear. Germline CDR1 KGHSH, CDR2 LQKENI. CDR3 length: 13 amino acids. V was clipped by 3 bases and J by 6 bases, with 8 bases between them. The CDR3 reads CASSPSGPGELFF. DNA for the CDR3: TGTGCCAGCTCACCGTCCGGTCCCGGGGAGCTGTTTTTT.

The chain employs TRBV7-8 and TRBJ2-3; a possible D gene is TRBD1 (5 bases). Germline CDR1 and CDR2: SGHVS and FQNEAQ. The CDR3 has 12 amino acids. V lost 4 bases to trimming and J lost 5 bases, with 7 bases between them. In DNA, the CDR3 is TGTGCCAGCAGCTACGACAGAGATACGCAGTATTTT. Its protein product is CASSYDRDTQYF.

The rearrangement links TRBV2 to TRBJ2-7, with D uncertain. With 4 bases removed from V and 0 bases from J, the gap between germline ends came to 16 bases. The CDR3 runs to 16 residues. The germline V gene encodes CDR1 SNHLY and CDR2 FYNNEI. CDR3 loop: CASSVLRTESSYEQYF. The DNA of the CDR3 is TGTGCCAGCAGTGTCCTTCGGACGGAGAGCTCCTACGAGCAGTACTTC.

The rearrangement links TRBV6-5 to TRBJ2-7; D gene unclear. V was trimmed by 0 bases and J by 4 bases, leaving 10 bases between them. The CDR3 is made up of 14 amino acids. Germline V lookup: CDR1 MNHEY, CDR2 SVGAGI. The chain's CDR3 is CASSYSQAGYEQYF. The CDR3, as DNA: TGTGCCAGCAGTTACTCCCAGGCCGGGTACGAGCAGTACTTC.

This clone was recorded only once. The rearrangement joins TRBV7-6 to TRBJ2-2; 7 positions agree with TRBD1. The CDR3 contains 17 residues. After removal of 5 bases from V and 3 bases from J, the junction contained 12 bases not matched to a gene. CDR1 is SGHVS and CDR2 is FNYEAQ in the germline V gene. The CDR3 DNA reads TGTGCCAGCAGCAACAGCCGGGACAGACTTTACACCGGGGAGCTGTTTTTT. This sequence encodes CASSNSRDRLYTGELFF.

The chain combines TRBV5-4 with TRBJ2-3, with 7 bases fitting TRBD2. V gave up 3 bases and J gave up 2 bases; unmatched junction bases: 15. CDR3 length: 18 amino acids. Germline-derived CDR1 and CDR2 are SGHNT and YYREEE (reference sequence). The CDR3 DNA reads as TGTGCCAGCAGCTCGTTTTACCCAGTAGCGGGTGACACAGATACGCAGTATTTT. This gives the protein CASSSFYPVAGDTDTQYF.

This chain's CDR3 is CASSHHLNNEQFF. Here the CDR3 DNA reads TGTGCCAGCAGCCATCACCTCAACAATGAGCAGTTCTTC. The V call is TRBV7-9, the J call TRBJ2-1; unclear D gene. V gave up 5 bases and J gave up 5 bases, with 10 bases separating them. There are 13 residues in the CDR3. CDR1 and CDR2 (germline): SEHNR, FQNEAQ (reference sequence).

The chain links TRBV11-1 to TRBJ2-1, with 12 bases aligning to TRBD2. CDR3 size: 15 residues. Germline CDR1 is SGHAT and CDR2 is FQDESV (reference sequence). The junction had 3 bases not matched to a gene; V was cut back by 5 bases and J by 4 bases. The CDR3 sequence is CASSAGLAGYNEQFF. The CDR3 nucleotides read TGTGCCAGCAGCGCTGGACTAGCGGGGTACAATGAGCAGTTCTTC.

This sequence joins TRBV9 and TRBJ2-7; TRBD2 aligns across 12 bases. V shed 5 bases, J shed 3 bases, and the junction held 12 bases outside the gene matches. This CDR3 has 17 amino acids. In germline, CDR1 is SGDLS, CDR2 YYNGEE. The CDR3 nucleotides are TGTGCCAGCAGTGGAACAGCGACTAGCGGGGGAATCTACGAGCAGTACTTC. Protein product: CASSGTATSGGIYEQYF.

The CDR3 protein is CASSQGTGTSGNEQFF. DNA for the CDR3: TGCGCCAGCAGCCAAGGAACCGGGACTAGCGGCAATGAGCAGTTCTTC. The V call is TRBV4-3, the J call TRBJ2-1; 11 bases agree with TRBD2. V lost 1 base, J lost 6 bases, and 5 bases stayed unmatched. The CDR3 sequence is 16 residues long. The germline V gene has CDR1 LGHNA and CDR2 YSLEER.

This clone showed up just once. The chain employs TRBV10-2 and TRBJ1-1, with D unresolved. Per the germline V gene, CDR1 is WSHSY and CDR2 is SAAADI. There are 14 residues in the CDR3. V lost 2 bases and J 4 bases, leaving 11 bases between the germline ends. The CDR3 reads CASSEVGFGTEAFF. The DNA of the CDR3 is TGCGCCAGCAGTGAGGTTGGTTTTGGCACTGAAGCTTTCTTT.

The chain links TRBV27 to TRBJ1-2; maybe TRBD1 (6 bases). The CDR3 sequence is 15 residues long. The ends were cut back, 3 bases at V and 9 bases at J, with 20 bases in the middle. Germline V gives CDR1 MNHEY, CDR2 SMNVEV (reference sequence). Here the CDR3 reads CASSFLRTDRFSYTF. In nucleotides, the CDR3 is TGTGCCAGCAGTTTTCTTCGGACAGATCGTTTTAGCTACACCTTC.

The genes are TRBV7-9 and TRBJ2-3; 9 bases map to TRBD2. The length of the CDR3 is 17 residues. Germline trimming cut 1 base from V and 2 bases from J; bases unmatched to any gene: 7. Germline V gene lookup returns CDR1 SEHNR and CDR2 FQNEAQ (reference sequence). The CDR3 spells CASSLGQAGGPTDTQYF. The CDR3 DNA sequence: TGTGCCAGCAGCTTAGGTCAAGCGGGAGGCCCCACAGATACGCAGTATTTT. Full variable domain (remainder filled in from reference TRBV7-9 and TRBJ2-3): DTGVSQNPRHKITKRGQNVTFRCDPISEHNRLYWYRQTLGQGPEFLTYFQNEAQLEKSRLLSDRFSAERPKGSFSTLEIQRTEQGDSAMYLCASSLGQAGGPTDTQYFGPGTRLTVL.

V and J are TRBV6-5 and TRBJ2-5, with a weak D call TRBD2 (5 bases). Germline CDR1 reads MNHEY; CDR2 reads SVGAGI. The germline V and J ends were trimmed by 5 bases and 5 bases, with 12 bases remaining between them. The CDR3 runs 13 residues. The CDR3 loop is CASSHGIRETQYF. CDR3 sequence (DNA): TGTGCCAGCAGTCACGGGATTAGGGAGACCCAGTACTTC.